Listed below are T cell receptor beta chains from one sample, sequenced in a study of shared clonotypes between healthy human individuals. The repertoire was sequenced with immunoSEQ multiplex PCR; TCRdb's copy has only in-frame clones and lacks some. The sample includes 1,100,000 or so clones, around 78% of them seen just once. Sequencing input: memory CD4+ T cells from PBMCs. The receptors come from a man between 18 and 29 years old in good health. Some clones in this sample may be carry-over from other donors' samples. Both conserved end residues are part of each CDR3. Fields, in order: V gene, J gene, CDR3 protein.

>TRBV5-8|TRBJ2-3
CASSETRGSDTQYF
>TRBV28|TRBJ2-5
CASSSRVSGETQYF
>TRBV7-2|TRBJ2-7
CASSSLKGFEQYF
>TRBV2|TRBJ1-5
CACTGTSNQPQHF
>TRBV4-3|TRBJ1-2
CASSQHLDRGQSGYTF
>TRBV5-1|TRBJ1-1
CASSLYQQDRGLAFF
>TRBV7-8|TRBJ2-3
CASSLGGSLRDTQYF
>TRBV29-1|TRBJ1-2
CSVWSSYGYTF
>TRBV7-3|TRBJ2-3
CASSLTPPRFVDTSGRAKADTQYF
>TRBV9|TRBJ1-4
CASSVSPQNEKLFF
>TRBV20-1|TRBJ2-1
CSASGANEQFF
>TRBV7-9|TRBJ2-5
CASRQGQGLETQYF
>TRBV18|TRBJ1-2
CASSPGIPYGYTF
>TRBV11-2|TRBJ2-5
CASSLGTQETQYF
>TRBV28|TRBJ1-2
CASSGQGSLGYTF
>TRBV27|TRBJ2-5
CASSTRTGGQETQYF
>TRBV6-5|TRBJ2-3
CASSGGTGGTDTQYF
>TRBV27|TRBJ2-7
CASSFTGSSLGEQYF
>TRBV10-1|TRBJ2-5
CASSEKVGETQYF
>TRBV5-1|TRBJ1-3
CASSLVGRYSGNTIYF
>TRBV5-1|TRBJ2-7
CASSFSGDSYEQYF
>TRBV11-2|TRBJ1-2
CASSPGQGNYGYTF
>TRBV29-1|TRBJ2-3
CSVTQGADTQYF
>TRBV11-2|TRBJ1-4
CASSLSDSRGEKLFF
>TRBV29-1|TRBJ1-2
CSVEVDGRGAVYGYTF
>TRBV6-5|TRBJ2-5
CASRGTAETQYF
>TRBV10-3|TRBJ1-2
CAISESGQDGYTF
>TRBV4-2|TRBJ2-7
CASSQDLGTEQYF
>TRBV7-9|TRBJ1-4
CASSPPGAATNEKLFF
>TRBV6-1|TRBJ2-1
CASSERPGRGPDEQFF
>TRBV5-6|TRBJ2-3
CASSLNTDTQYF
>TRBV30|TRBJ2-2
CAWSLNTGELFF
>TRBV7-2|TRBJ2-1
CASSLTSGRYEQFF
>TRBV11-1|TRBJ2-7
CASSSTGTSGREQYF
>TRBV2|TRBJ2-7
CASSESPVRGGSYEQYF
>TRBV7-2|TRBJ2-7
CASSLTSGRAGQYF
>TRBV27|TRBJ2-2
CASSLFSTAPGELFF
>TRBV7-3|TRBJ2-1
CASSSGTSGNEQFF
>TRBV11-1|TRBJ2-3
CASSPTSGGFGAQYF
>TRBV2|TRBJ2-7
CASSSAAVSYEQYF
>TRBV7-8|TRBJ2-5
CASSLYLRETQYF
>TRBV9|TRBJ1-5
CASSVALLHNSPYSNQPQHF
>TRBV5-8|TRBJ2-2
CASSFGGAVSTGELFF
>TRBV5-1|TRBJ2-6
CASSLDGSGANVLTF
>TRBV28|TRBJ2-7
CASSPSGVYEQYF
>TRBV6-4|TRBJ2-5
CASRITGRQETQYF
>TRBV5-1|TRBJ2-7
CASSLGIGTASNEQYF
>TRBV15|TRBJ2-1
CATSSPPRVEQFF
>TRBV28|TRBJ2-1
CASSLALAGYNEQFF
>TRBV6-1|TRBJ2-6
CASSERRGANVLTF
>TRBV11-2|TRBJ1-5
CASSAYNQPQHF
>TRBV2|TRBJ2-7
CASKGQGAEADF